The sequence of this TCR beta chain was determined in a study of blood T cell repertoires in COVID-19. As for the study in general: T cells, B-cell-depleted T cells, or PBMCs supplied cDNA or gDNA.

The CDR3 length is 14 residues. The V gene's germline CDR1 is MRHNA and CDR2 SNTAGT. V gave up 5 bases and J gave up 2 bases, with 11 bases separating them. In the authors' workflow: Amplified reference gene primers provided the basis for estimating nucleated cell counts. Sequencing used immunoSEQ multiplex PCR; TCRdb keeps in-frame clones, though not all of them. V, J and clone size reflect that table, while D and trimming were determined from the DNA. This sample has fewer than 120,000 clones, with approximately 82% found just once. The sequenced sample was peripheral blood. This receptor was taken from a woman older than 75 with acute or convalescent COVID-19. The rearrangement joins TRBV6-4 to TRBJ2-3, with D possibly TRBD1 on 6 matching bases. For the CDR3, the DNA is TGTGCCAGCAGTCCTCAGGGGATCACAGATACGCAGTATTTT. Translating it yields CASSPQGITDTQYF.